These 27 T cell receptor beta chains came from one sample sequenced in a study of somatic mutations in cytotoxic T cells in rheumatoid arthritis. The method was immunoSEQ multiplex PCR; TCRdb's version includes in-frame clones alone and lacks a portion of them. The sample consists of approximately 20,000 clones, about four fifths of them appearing once. The sequenced sample consisted of CD8+ T cells sorted from blood. The source of these receptors is an adult with rheumatoid arthritis.

The chain employs TRBV11-3 and TRBJ2-5, with D unclear. The DNA end is more similar to TRBJ2-7, so the J call may be wrong. The CDR3 consists of 14 residues. The germline gives CDR1 SGHNT, CDR2 YENEEA. The CDR3 here is CASSSPEYSYEQYF. CDR3 bases: TGTGCCAGCAGCTCCCCGGAATACTCCTACGAGCAGTACTTC.

The gene calls are TRBV30 and TRBJ2-5; 8 positions agree with TRBD1. Trimming at V came to 3 bases and at J to 0 bases, leaving 18 bases not matched to a gene. The CDR3 contains 19 residues. Per germline, CDR1 GTSNPN and CDR2 SVGIG (reference sequence). CDR3 amino acids: CAWSPLGQGSRTYQETQYF. Here the CDR3 DNA reads TGTGCCTGGAGCCCCCTCGGACAGGGTAGCCGGACGTACCAAGAGACCCAGTACTTC. The entire variable domain, with the rest obtained from reference TRBV30 and TRBJ2-5, is as follows: SQTIHQWPATLVQPVGSPLSLECTVEGTSNPNLYWYRQAAGRGLQLLFYSVGIGQISSEVPQNLSASRPQDRQFILSSKKLLLSDSGFYLCAWSPLGQGSRTYQETQYFGPGTRLLVL.

CDR3 in amino acids: CASSYSATGTQHF. The CDR3 nucleotides are TGTGCCAGCAGTTACTCCGCTACAGGGACCCAGCATTTT. The chain employs TRBV6-5 and TRBJ1-5, with a tentative D call TRBD1 (6 bases). The CDR3 sequence is 13 residues long. The V gene's germline CDR1 is MNHEY and CDR2 SVGAGI. V was clipped by 0 bases and J by 11 bases, with 11 bases between them.

The chain carries TRBV28 and TRBJ1-5; no firm D call. The CDR3 is 13 amino acids. V was pared by 2 bases and J by 3 bases, with 5 bases between. Per germline, CDR1 MDHEN and CDR2 SYDVKM. CDR3 region: CASSLRYNQPQHF. The CDR3 DNA reads TGTGCCAGCAGTTTACGGTACAATCAGCCCCAGCATTTT.

The genes are TRBV5-6 and TRBJ2-1, with TRBD1 as a possible D gene (6 bases). Between the trimmed V and J ends, which lost 2 bases and 6 bases, there was a span of 15 bases. Germline CDR1 reads SGHDT; CDR2 reads YYEEEE. The CDR3 spans 15 residues. This CDR3 reads CASSLSSTDSNEQFF. Written as DNA, the CDR3 is TGTGCCAGCAGCTTAAGCTCCACGGACAGCAATGAGCAGTTCTTC.

V and J are TRBV21-1 and TRBJ2-1. TRBV21-1 is labeled a pseudogene. This CDR3 is 13 amino acids long. The CDR3 is CASTRDDPNEQFF. CDR3 nucleotide sequence: TGTGCCAGCACACGGGACGATCCCAATGAGCAGTTCTTC.

In DNA form, the CDR3 reads TGTGCCTGGAGTTACGGGAGTGGGTACGAGCAGTACTTC. Protein: CAWSYGSGYEQYF. This chain joins TRBV30 and TRBJ2-7, with a possible D match to TRBD2 (6 bases). Per the germline V gene, CDR1 is GTSNPN and CDR2 is SVGIG (reference sequence). The V gene lost 2 bases and the J gene lost 4 bases, with 12 bases spanning the gap. This CDR3 has 13 residues. Combining the CDR3 with reference TRBV30 and TRBJ2-7 gives the whole variable domain SQTIHQWPATLVQPVGSPLSLECTVEGTSNPNLYWYRQAAGRGLQLLFYSVGIGQISSEVPQNLSASRPQDRQFILSSKKLLLSDSGFYLCAWSYGSGYEQYFGPGTRLTVT.

This clone was detected only a few times. This chain uses TRBV5-1 with TRBJ1-1, with D uncertain. Germline V lookup: CDR1 SGHRS, CDR2 YFSETQ. The CDR3 sequence is 13 residues long. The V end was cut by 2 bases, the J end by 1 base, with 6 bases between. The CDR3 spells CASSFAENTEAFF. The CDR3 DNA sequence: TGCGCCAGCAGCTTCGCAGAGAACACTGAAGCTTTCTTT.

This clone has just one count. The chain links TRBV5-4 to TRBJ2-1; 7 positions match TRBD2. The V gene's germline CDR1 is SGHNT and CDR2 YYREEE (reference sequence). With V trimmed by 2 bases and J by 2 bases, 4 bases remained unmatched. The CDR3 length is 15 residues. The CDR3 nucleotides read TGTGCCAGCAGCTTCGGACTAGATGCCTACAATGAGCAGTTCTTC. This encodes CASSFGLDAYNEQFF.

Only one count was recorded for this clone. The chain combines TRBV27 with TRBJ2-1, with D uncertain. The ends were cut back, 3 bases at V and 7 bases at J, with 7 bases in the middle. In germline, CDR1 is MNHEY, CDR2 SMNVEV (reference sequence). This CDR3 comprises 12 residues. The chain's CDR3 is CASSFGTNEQFF. The CDR3 DNA sequence: TGTGCCAGCAGTTTCGGAACAAATGAGCAGTTCTTC.

V gene TRBV13 combines with J gene TRBJ2-5; 13 nucleotides line up with TRBD2. Germline CDR1 reads PRHDT; CDR2 reads FYEKMQ (reference sequence). The CDR3 totals 15 residues. The V and J ends lost 4 bases and 1 base, in that order; junction bases with no gene match: 0. CDR3 loop: CASSWTSGGQETQYF. Written as DNA, the CDR3 is TGTGCCAGCAGCTGGACTAGCGGGGGCCAAGAGACCCAGTACTTC.

This clone was picked up one time. This chain joins TRBV5-1 and TRBJ2-7; tentative D call: TRBD2 (8 bases). With 7 bases removed from V and 3 bases from J, the gap between germline ends came to 17 bases. Germline-derived CDR1 and CDR2 are SGHRS and YFSETQ. This CDR3 is 14 amino acids long. The CDR3 coding sequence is TGCGCCAGCTCACCGGGAGGGGGCTTCTACGAGCAGTACTTC. Protein product: CASSPGGGFYEQYF.

The V gene is TRBV27, the J gene TRBJ2-1; D not resolved. The CDR3 consists of 15 residues. In germline, CDR1 is MNHEY, CDR2 SMNVEV (reference sequence). Trimming removed 1 base from V and 7 bases from J, with 14 bases in between. The CDR3 protein is CASSLFAGSGNEQFF. In DNA, the CDR3 is TGTGCCAGCAGTTTATTTGCAGGATCCGGTAATGAGCAGTTCTTC.

This chain links TRBV5-4 with TRBJ2-3; tentative D call: TRBD2 (6 bases). Germline CDR1 reads SGHNT; CDR2 reads YYREEE (reference sequence). V shed 9 bases and J shed 5 bases, with 19 bases lying between them. This CDR3 has 14 amino acids. The CDR3 loop reads CANAPRGVGDTQYF. CDR3 nucleotides: TGTGCCAACGCCCCGCGGGGAGTTGGAGATACGCAGTATTTT.

This sequence joins TRBV20-1 and TRBJ2-5, with D uncertain. The closer fit of TRBJ2-7 to the DNA end suggests the J call may be wrong. This CDR3 has 11 amino acids. Germline-derived CDR1 and CDR2 are DFQATT and SNEGSKA (reference sequence). The CDR3 loop reads CSANLNYEQYF. In DNA, the CDR3 is TGCAGTGCTAATCTGAACTACGAGCAGTACTTC.

The chain links TRBV10-3 to TRBJ2-7; TRBD2 is a possible D gene (6 bases). Germline V CDR1 and CDR2: ENHRY, SYGVKD. The V and J ends lost 10 bases and 3 bases respectively, with 13 bases between them. The CDR3 has 12 amino acids. The CDR3 nucleotides read TGTGCCAGCGGAGGGTACGACTACGAGCAGTACTTC. Protein sequence: CASGGYDYEQYF.

This chain uses TRBV30 with TRBJ2-7; no firm D call. CDR1 is GTSNPN, CDR2 SVGIG, per germline (reference sequence). The ends were cut back, 0 bases at V and 7 bases at J, with 13 bases in the middle. The length of the CDR3 is 13 residues. CDR3 in amino acids: CAWSVGFPAEQYF. In DNA, the CDR3 is TGTGCCTGGAGTGTAGGGTTCCCAGCTGAGCAGTACTTC.

The J gene is TRBJ2-2, the V gene TRBV14; D is ambiguous. This CDR3 has 13 residues. Germline V gives CDR1 SGHDN, CDR2 FVKESK. Between the trimmed V and J ends, which lost 4 bases and 10 bases, there was a span of 13 bases. CDR3 sequence reads: CASSPRNRPELFF. As DNA, the CDR3 is TGTGCCAGCAGCCCCCGAAACCGGCCGGAGCTGTTTTTT.

This clone was picked up a small number of times. The V and J genes are TRBV7-9 and TRBJ1-1; D is uncertain. Trimming cost V 6 bases and J 5 bases, with 10 bases left between them. In germline, CDR1 is SEHNR, CDR2 FQNEAQ (reference sequence). This CDR3 region has 12 residues. CDR3 sequence: CASRYGLTEAFF. As DNA, the CDR3 is TGTGCCAGCAGGTATGGGTTAACTGAAGCTTTCTTT.

The chain recombines TRBV6-5 with TRBJ2-3; no clear D gene. V was shortened by 6 bases and J by 4 bases, with 17 bases between the two germline ends. The CDR3 contains 15 residues. In germline, CDR1 is MNHEY, CDR2 SVGAGI. The CDR3 DNA reads TGTGCCAGCAGCCCCGTCCCGATAGGCGCAGATACGCAGTATTTT. This translates into CASSPVPIGADTQYF.

The J gene is TRBJ1-5, the V gene TRBV15; D unresolved. V dropped 0 bases and J dropped 7 bases, with 13 bases sitting between them. The CDR3 consists of 15 residues. The V gene's germline CDR1 is LNHNV and CDR2 YYDKDF (reference sequence). DNA for the CDR3: TGTGCCACCAGCAGAGATCGGGGAAAATTGCAGCCCCAGCATTTT. Translated, it gives CATSRDRGKLQPQHF.

V and J are TRBV27 and TRBJ2-7; a weak D match, TRBD1 (5 bases). The CDR3 totals 12 residues. The ends were cut back, 5 bases at V and 4 bases at J, with 9 bases in the middle. Germline lookup yields CDR1 MNHEY and CDR2 SMNVEV (reference sequence). The CDR3: CASSPDIYEQYF. CDR3 bases: TGTGCCAGCAGTCCGGACATATACGAGCAGTACTTC.

The V call is TRBV27, the J call TRBJ1-1, with 7 bases fitting TRBD1. The CDR3 totals 15 residues. V lost 2 bases and J lost 0; bases outside the gene matches: 3. Germline CDR1 MNHEY, CDR2 SMNVEV (reference sequence). The CDR3 DNA reads as TGTGCCAGCAGTTTACATCAGGGGGTGAACACTGAAGCTTTCTTT. Its protein product is CASSLHQGVNTEAFF.

This rearrangement joins TRBV7-6 to TRBJ2-1; the D gene is possibly TRBD2 (6 bases). The CDR3 runs 17 residues. V lost 4 bases and J lost 0, with 16 bases in between. Germline V gene lookup returns CDR1 SGHVS and CDR2 FNYEAQ. The CDR3 sequence: CASSSPGRGSSYNEQFF. In DNA, the CDR3 is TGTGCCAGCAGCTCCCCCGGGCGGGGTAGCTCCTACAATGAGCAGTTCTTC.

V and J are TRBV5-1 and TRBJ2-3; 7 bases are a match to TRBD2. Germline lookup yields CDR1 SGHRS and CDR2 YFSETQ. The CDR3 is 15 residues long. The junction had 10 bases not matched to a gene; V was cut back by 4 bases and J by 5 bases. CDR3 region: CASSEGGSRKDTQYF. CDR3 sequence (DNA): TGCGCCAGCAGCGAGGGCGGGAGTCGGAAAGATACGCAGTATTTT.

This clone was detected only a few times. The gene calls are TRBV27 and TRBJ2-7; 8 positions agree with TRBD2. V gave up 0 bases and J gave up 4 bases; unmatched junction bases: 5. The CDR3 is made up of 15 amino acids. Germline-derived CDR1 and CDR2 are MNHEY and SMNVEV (reference sequence). CDR3 residues: CASSLSREGVYEQYF. CDR3 sequence (DNA): TGTGCCAGCAGTTTATCCCGGGAGGGGGTTTACGAGCAGTACTTC.

The table lists this clone with a count of one. This sequence joins TRBV6-5 and TRBJ1-1, with D perhaps matching TRBD1 (5 bases). CDR1 MNHEY and CDR2 SVGAGI come from the germline V gene. V was clipped by 4 bases and J by 1 base, with 16 bases between them. CDR3 length equals 16 residues. CDR3 sequence reads: CASSFTLGTGNTEAFF. DNA for the CDR3: TGTGCCAGCAGTTTCACCCTTGGGACCGGGAACACTGAAGCTTTCTTT.